This TCR beta chain was captured in a study of blood T cell repertoires in COVID-19. Study-wide background: There were acute and convalescent COVID-19 samples, and they came from the United States, Italy and Spain. PBMCs, B-cell-depleted T cells, or T cells provided the cDNA or gDNA that made up the material.

Authors' data handling: Reference gene primer amplification gave estimated nucleated cell counts. Profiling relied on immunoSEQ multiplex PCR, and the TCRdb table lists in-frame clones only, not all of them. The V and J calls and clone size come from that table; D and trimming were worked out from the DNA. The sample yields roughly 260,000 clones, approximately 90% seen once. V lost 5 bases and J lost 3; bases outside the gene matches: 6. The V gene's germline CDR1 is MNHEY and CDR2 SVGEGT. This CDR3 region has 15 residues. This TCR derives from a man between 60 and 75 years old who had recovered from COVID-19. V is TRBV6-2 or TRBV6-3 and J is TRBJ1-1; 10 bases align to TRBD1. The sample consisted of peripheral blood. The CDR3 loop reads CASSAADRGYTEAFF. The CDR3 bases are TGTGCCAGCAGTGCCGCGGACAGGGGGTACACTGAAGCTTTCTTT.